Below are 11 T cell receptor beta chains sequenced from a single sample in a study of OX40 agonist ivuxolimab in advanced cancers. TCRdb's copy holds only in-frame clones and misses some; the assay was immunoSEQ multiplex PCR. The sample has approximately 42,000 clones; 75% to 90% are singletons. The specimen was CD4+ or CD8+ T cells sorted from blood, collected in a trial of the OX40 agonist ivuxolimab. The receptor set was obtained from an adult with an advanced solid tumor such as melanoma, head and neck, liver or kidney cancer.

This chain uses TRBV5-1 with TRBJ1-1; TRBD1 is a possible D gene (5 bases). Germline CDR1 SGHRS, CDR2 YFSETQ. Trimming cost V 5 bases and J 1 base, with 18 bases left between them. There are 16 residues in the CDR3. CDR3 nucleotide sequence: TGCGCCAGCAGTCTGAGGGACGGTCTGGCGAACACTGAAGCTTTCTTT. Its translation: CASSLRDGLANTEAFF.

The chain has TRBV4-2 and TRBJ2-7; 7 bases fit TRBD2. Germline V lookup: CDR1 LGHNA, CDR2 YNFKEQ. The CDR3 runs to 17 residues. V gave up 1 base and J gave up 3 bases; unmatched junction bases: 12. In nucleotides, the CDR3 is TGTGCCAGCAGCCAAGGGGTCTCAGCGGGACTAAACTACGAGCAGTACTTC. Translation: CASSQGVSAGLNYEQYF.

The chain recombines TRBV9 with TRBJ2-7, with a weak D call TRBD1 (6 bases). Germline values: CDR1 SGDLS, CDR2 YYNGEE. The length of the CDR3 is 14 residues. Trimming removed 0 bases at V and 7 bases at J, with 14 bases between. CDR3 region: CASSVGGAQGEQYF. The CDR3 DNA follows: TGTGCCAGCAGCGTAGGTGGGGCACAGGGAGAGCAGTACTTC.

In the case of this clone: The same CDR3 also results from other DNA sequences found in this sample. The chain uses TRBV5-8 and TRBJ1-2; D remains ambiguous. CDR3 length equals 12 residues. Germline CDR1 reads SGHTS; CDR2 reads YDEGEE. Trimming pared 1 base from V and 2 bases from J, leaving 3 bases between. The CDR3: CASSLRNYGYTF. In DNA, the CDR3 is TGTGCCAGCAGCTTGCGGAACTATGGCTACACCTTC. Combining the CDR3 with reference TRBV5-8 and TRBJ1-2 gives the whole variable domain EAGVTQSPTHLIKTRGQQATLRCSPISGHTSVYWYQQALGLGLQFLLWYDEGEERNRGNFPPRFSGRQFPNYSSELNVNALELEDSALYLCASSLRNYGYTFGSGTRLTVV.

The chain employs TRBV14 and TRBJ2-5, with D possibly TRBD2 on 6 matching bases. The germline V gene has CDR1 SGHDN and CDR2 FVKESK. V was clipped by 3 bases and J by 5 bases, with 19 bases between them. The length of the CDR3 is 16 residues. The CDR3 coding sequence is TGTGCCAGCAGCCATGCTCCAGGGAGAGGGAGGGAGACCCAGTACTTC. Protein: CASSHAPGRGRETQYF.

V is TRBV2 and J is TRBJ2-5, with 8 nucleotides matching TRBD2. Per germline, CDR1 SNHLY and CDR2 FYNNEI. V was clipped by 7 bases and J by 2 bases; unmatched bases: 12. This CDR3 has 16 residues. CDR3 nucleotides: TGTGCCAGCACTAAACTTGCTAGCGGGTTTCAAGAGACCCAGTACTTC. Its translation is CASTKLASGFQETQYF. Variable domain in full (rest from reference TRBV2 and TRBJ2-5): EPEVTQTPSHQVTQMGQEVILRCVPISNHLYFYWYRQILGQKVEFLVSFYNNEISEKSEIFDDQFSVERPDGSNFTLKIRSTKLEDSAMYFCASTKLASGFQETQYFGPGTRLLVL.

The chain recombines TRBV6-1 with TRBJ1-2; 7 bases align to TRBD1. J was trimmed by 2 bases and V by 5 bases; bases with no gene match: 8. Germline values: CDR1 MNHNS, CDR2 SASEGT. This CDR3 contains 15 residues. The CDR3 coding sequence is TGTGCCAGCAGTCTATATGAACAGGGGAACTATGGCTACACCTTC. Its translation: CASSLYEQGNYGYTF.

The chain has TRBV13 and TRBJ1-1; TRBD1 agrees at 8 bases. The CDR3 sequence is 17 residues long. Germline CDR1 and CDR2: PRHDT and FYEKMQ (reference sequence). V shed 5 bases, J shed 0 bases, and the junction held 11 bases outside the gene matches. The CDR3 nucleotides read TGTGCCAGCAGCCCCCGAGGGTCGACAGGGGTGAACACTGAAGCTTTCTTT. Translated: CASSPRGSTGVNTEAFF.

The rearrangement links TRBV11-2 to TRBJ1-1; no definite D call. The CDR3 runs to 13 residues. Germline loops: CDR1 SGHAT, CDR2 FQNNGV. The V gene lost 0 bases and the J gene lost 4 bases, with 6 bases spanning the gap. The CDR3 reads CASSLESATEAFF. CDR3 DNA: TGTGCCAGCAGCTTAGAATCAGCCACTGAAGCTTTCTTT.

The CDR3 sequence is CASSHGSPTSGGDTQYF. As DNA, the CDR3 is TGCGCCAGCAGCCACGGGTCCCCCACCTCTGGAGGGGATACGCAGTATTTT. The chain joins TRBV4-3 to TRBJ2-3; maybe TRBD2 (6 bases). Trimming took 3 bases from V and 6 from J, leaving 22 bases between them. Germline assignment: CDR1 LGHNA and CDR2 YSLEER. CDR3 size: 17 residues.

The chain combines TRBV10-3 with TRBJ2-1; perhaps TRBD2 as D (9 bases). The ends were cut back, 7 bases at V and 4 bases at J, with 26 bases in the middle. This CDR3 is 18 amino acids long. Germline V CDR1 and CDR2: ENHRY, SYGVKD. The CDR3 protein is CAIKRQGTAGGAYNEQFF. The CDR3 nucleotides are TGTGCCATCAAAAGACAGGGGACTGCGGGAGGGGCGTACAATGAGCAGTTCTTC.